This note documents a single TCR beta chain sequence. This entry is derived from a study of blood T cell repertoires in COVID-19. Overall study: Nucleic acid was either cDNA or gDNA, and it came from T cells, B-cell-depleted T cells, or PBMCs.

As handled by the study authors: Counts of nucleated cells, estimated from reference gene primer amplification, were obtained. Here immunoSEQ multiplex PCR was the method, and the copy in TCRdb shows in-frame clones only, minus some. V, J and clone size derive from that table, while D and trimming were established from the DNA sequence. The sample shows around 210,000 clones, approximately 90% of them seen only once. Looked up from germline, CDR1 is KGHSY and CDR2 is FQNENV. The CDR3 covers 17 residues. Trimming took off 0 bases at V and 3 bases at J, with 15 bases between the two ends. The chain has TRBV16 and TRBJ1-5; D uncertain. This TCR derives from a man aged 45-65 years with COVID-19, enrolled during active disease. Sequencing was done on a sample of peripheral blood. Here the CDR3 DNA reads TGTGCCAGCAGCCAATCGGCAGGAAAGTACGCCAATCAGCCCCAGCATTTT. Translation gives CASSQSAGKYANQPQHF.